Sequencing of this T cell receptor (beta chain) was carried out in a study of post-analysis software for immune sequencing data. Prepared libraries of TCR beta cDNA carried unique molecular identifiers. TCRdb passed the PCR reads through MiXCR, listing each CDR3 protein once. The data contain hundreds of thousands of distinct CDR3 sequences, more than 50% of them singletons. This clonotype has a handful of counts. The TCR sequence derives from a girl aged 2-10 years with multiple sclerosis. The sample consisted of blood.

The CDR3 sequence is CAISERNYEQYF. For the CDR3, the DNA is TGTGCCATCAGTGAGCGTAACTACGAGCAGTACTTC. The chain couples TRBV10-3 to TRBJ2-7, with no clear D. The CDR3 runs 12 residues. Trimming removed 2 bases from V and 3 bases from J, with 5 bases in between. Germline V gives CDR1 ENHRY, CDR2 SYGVKD.